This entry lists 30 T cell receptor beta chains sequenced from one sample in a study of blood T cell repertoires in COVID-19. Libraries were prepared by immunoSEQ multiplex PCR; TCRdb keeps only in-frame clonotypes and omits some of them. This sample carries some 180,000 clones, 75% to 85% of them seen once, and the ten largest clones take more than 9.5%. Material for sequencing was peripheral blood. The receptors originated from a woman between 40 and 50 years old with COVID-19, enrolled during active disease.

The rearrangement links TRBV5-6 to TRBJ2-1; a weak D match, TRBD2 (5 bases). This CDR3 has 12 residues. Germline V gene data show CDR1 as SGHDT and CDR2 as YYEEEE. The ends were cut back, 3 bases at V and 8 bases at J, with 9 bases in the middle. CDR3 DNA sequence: TGTGCCAGCAGCTATCTAGCATATGAGCAGTTCTTC. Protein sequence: CASSYLAYEQFF.

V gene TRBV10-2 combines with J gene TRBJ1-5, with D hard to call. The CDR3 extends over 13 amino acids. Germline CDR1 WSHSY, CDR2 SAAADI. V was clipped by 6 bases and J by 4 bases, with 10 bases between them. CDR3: CASSPERNQPQHF. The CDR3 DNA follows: TGCGCCAGCAGCCCAGAGCGAAATCAGCCCCAGCATTTT.

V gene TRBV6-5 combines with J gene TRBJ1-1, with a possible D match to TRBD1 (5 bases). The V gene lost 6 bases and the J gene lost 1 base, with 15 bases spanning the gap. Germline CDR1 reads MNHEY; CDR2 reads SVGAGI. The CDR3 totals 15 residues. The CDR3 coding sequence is TGTGCCAGCAGCTTAGACAGAGCTCAGAACACTGAAGCTTTCTTT. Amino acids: CASSLDRAQNTEAFF.

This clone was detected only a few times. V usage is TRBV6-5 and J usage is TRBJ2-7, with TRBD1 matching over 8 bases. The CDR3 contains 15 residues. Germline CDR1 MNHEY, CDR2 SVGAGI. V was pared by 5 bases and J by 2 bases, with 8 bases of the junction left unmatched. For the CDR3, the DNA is TGTGCCAGCAGTCCCTACAGGGGGAATCCCTACGAGCAGTACGTC. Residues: CASSPYRGNPYEQYV.

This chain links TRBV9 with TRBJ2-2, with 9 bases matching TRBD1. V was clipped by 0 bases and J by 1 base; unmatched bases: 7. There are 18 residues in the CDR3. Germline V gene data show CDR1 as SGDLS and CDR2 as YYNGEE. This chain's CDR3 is CASSVDTGGLMNTGELFF. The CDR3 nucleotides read TGTGCCAGCAGCGTAGACACAGGGGGCCTGATGAACACCGGGGAGCTGTTTTTT.

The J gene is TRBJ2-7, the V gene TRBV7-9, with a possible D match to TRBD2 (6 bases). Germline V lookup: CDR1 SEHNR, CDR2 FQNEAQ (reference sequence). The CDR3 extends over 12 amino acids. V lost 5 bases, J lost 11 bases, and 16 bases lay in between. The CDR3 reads CASSPNPGVEYF. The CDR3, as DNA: TGTGCCAGCAGCCCCAACCCGGGGGTTGAGTACTTC.

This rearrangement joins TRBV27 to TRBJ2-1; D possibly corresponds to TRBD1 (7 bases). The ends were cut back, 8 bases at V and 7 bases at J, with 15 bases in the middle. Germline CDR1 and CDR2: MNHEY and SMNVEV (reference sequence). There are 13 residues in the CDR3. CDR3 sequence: CASAPSGGNEQFF. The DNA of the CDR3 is TGTGCCAGCGCACCTTCAGGGGGGAATGAGCAGTTCTTC.

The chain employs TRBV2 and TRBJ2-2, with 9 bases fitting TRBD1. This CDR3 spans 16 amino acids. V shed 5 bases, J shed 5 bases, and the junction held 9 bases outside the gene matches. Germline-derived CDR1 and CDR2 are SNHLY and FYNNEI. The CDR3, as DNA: TGTGCCAGCAGTACCATAGGGACAGGGAGAACCGGGGAGCTGTTTTTT. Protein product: CASSTIGTGRTGELFF.

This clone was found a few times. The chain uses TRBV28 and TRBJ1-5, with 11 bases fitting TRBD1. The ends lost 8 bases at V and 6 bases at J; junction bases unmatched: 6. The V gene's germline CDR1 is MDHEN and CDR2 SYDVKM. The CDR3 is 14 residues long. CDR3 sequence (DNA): TGTGCCAGCTTTTCCGGGACAGGGGGTCAGCCCCAGCATTTT. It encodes CASFSGTGGQPQHF.

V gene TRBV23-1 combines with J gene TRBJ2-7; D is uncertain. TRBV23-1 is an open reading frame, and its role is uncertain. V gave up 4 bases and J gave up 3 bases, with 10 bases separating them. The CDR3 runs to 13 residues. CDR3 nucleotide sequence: TGCGCCAGCAGTCCCCCCTGTAGCTACGAGCAGTACTTC. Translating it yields CASSPPCSYEQYF.

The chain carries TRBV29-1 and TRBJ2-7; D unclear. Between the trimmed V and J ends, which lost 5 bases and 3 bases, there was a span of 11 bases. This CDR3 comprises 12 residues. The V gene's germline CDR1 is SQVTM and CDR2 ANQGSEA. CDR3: CSVSATNYEQYF. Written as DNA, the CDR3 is TGCAGCGTTTCAGCGACGAACTACGAGCAGTACTTC.

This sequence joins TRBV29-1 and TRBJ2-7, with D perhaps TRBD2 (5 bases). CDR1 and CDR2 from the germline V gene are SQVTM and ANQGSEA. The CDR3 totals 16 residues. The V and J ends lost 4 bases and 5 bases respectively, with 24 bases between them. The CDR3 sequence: CSVVKGLSGFLDEQYF. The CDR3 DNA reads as TGCAGCGTTGTAAAAGGGCTTTCGGGGTTTTTAGACGAGCAGTACTTC.

The CDR3: CASSYFRETGELFF. The CDR3 bases are TGTGCCAGCAGTTACTTCCGGGAGACCGGGGAGCTGTTTTTT. The rearrangement joins TRBV6-2 or TRBV6-3 to TRBJ2-2, with D possibly TRBD2 on 6 matching bases. This CDR3 comprises 14 residues. V was trimmed by 1 base and J by 5 bases, leaving 8 bases between them. Germline V lookup: CDR1 MNHEY, CDR2 SVGEGT.

DNA of the CDR3: TGTGCCAGCAGCTTGTACAGGGGAATTACAGATACGCAGTATTTT. Protein sequence: CASSLYRGITDTQYF. V gene TRBV5-8 combines with J gene TRBJ2-3, with 7 bases matching TRBD1. Trimming cost V 1 base and J 3 bases; bases outside gene matches: 5. This CDR3 has 15 amino acids. Germline V gives CDR1 SGHTS, CDR2 YDEGEE.

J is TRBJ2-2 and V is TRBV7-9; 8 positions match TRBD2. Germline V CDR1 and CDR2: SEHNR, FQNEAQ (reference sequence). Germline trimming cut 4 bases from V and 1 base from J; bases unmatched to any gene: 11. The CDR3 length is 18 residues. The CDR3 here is CASSSFSGGGWNTGELFF. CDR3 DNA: TGTGCCAGCAGCTCCTTCTCCGGGGGGGGATGGAACACCGGGGAGCTGTTTTTT.

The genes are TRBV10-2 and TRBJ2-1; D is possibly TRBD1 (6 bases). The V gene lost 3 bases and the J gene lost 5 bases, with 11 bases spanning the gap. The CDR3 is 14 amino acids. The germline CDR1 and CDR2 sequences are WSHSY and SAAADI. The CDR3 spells CASSDPRTDNEQFF. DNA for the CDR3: TGCGCCAGCAGTGACCCCCGGACAGACAATGAGCAGTTCTTC.

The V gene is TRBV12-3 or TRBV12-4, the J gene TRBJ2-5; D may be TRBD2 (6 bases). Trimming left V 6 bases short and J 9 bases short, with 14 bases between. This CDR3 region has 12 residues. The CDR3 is CASRLGGSAQYF. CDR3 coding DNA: TGTGCCAGCAGGCTGGGAGGATCGGCCCAGTACTTC.

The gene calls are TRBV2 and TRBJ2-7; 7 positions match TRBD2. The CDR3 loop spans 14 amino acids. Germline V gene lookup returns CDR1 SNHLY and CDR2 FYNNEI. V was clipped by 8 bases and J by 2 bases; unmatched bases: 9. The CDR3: CASRGTTPPYEQYF. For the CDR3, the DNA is TGTGCCAGCCGGGGGACTACCCCACCCTACGAGCAGTACTTC.

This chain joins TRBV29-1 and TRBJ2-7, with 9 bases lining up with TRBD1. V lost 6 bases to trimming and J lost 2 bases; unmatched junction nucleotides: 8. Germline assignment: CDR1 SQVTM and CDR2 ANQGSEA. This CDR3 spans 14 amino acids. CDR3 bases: TGCAGCGTAGCCGGGACAGGGAAGCCCTACGAGCAGTACGTC. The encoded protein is CSVAGTGKPYEQYV.

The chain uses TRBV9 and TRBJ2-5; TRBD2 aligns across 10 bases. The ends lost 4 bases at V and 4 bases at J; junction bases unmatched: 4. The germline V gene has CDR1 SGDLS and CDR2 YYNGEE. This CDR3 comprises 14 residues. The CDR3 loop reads CASSTGTSAETQYF. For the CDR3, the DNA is TGTGCCAGCAGCACCGGGACTAGCGCAGAGACCCAGTACTTC. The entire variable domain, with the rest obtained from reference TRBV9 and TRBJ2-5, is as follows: DSGVTQTPKHLITATGQRVTLRCSPRSGDLSVYWYQQSLDQGLQFLIQYYNGEERAKGNILERFSAQQFPDLHSELNLSSLELGDSALYFCASSTGTSAETQYFGPGTRLLVL.

In DNA, the CDR3 is TGTGCCAGCAGCCGCCACAGACAGGGACCCTACAATGAGCAGTTCTTC. Protein: CASSRHRQGPYNEQFF. J is TRBJ2-1 and V is TRBV28; 7 bases fit TRBD1. The CDR3 is made up of 16 amino acids. The germline CDR1 and CDR2 sequences are MDHEN and SYDVKM. Trimming removed 6 bases from V and 2 bases from J; junction bases left unmatched: 10. The whole variable domain, remainder taken from reference TRBV28 and TRBJ2-1, is DVKVTQSSRYLVKRTGEKVFLECVQDMDHENMFWYRQDPGLGLRLIYFSYDVKMKEKGDIPEGYSVSREKKERFSLILESASTNQTSMYLCASSRHRQGPYNEQFFGPGTRLTVL.

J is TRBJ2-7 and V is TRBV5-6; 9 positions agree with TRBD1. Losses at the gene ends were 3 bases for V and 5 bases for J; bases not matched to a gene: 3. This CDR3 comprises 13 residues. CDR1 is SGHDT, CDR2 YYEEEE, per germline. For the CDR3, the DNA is TGTGCCAGCAGCTGGGACAGGGAAAACGAGCAGTACTTC. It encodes CASSWDRENEQYF.

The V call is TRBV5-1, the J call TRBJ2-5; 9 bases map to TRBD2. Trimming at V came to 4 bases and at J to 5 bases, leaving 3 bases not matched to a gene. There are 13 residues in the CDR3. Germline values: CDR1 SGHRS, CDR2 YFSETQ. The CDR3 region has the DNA TGCGCCAGCAGCCGACTAGCGGACGAGACCCAGTACTTC. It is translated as CASSRLADETQYF. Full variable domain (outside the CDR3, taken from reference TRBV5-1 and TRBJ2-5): KAGVTQTPRYLIKTRGQQVTLSCSPISGHRSVSWYQQTPGQGLQFLFEYFSETQRNKGNFPGRFSGRQFSNSRSEMNVSTLELGDSALYLCASSRLADETQYFGPGTRLLVL.

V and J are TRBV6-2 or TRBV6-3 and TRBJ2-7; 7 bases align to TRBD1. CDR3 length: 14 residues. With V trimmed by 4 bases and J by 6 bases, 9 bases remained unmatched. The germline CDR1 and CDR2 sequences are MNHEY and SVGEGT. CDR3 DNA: TGTGCCAGCAGTTCAATCCTAGGGGGCACCGAGCAGTACTTC. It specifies CASSSILGGTEQYF.

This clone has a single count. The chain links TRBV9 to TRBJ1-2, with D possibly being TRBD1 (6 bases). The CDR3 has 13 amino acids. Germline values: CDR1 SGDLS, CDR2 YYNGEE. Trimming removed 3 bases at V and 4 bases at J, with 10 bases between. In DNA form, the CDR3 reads TGTGCCAGCAGCGGCACAGGGTCCTATGGCTACACCTTC. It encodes CASSGTGSYGYTF.

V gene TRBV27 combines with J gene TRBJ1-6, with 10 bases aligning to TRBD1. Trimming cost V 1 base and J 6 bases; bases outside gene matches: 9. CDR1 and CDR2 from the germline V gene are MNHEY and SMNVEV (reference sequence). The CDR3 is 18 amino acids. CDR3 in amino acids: CASSLLASTGGGNSPLHF. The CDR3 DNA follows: TGTGCCAGCAGTTTATTGGCTTCGACAGGGGGCGGTAATTCACCCCTCCACTTT.

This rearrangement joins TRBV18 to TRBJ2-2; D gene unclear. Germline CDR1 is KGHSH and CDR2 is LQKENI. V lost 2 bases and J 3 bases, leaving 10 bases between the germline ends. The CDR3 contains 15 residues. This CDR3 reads CASSPFGLDTGELFF. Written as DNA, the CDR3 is TGTGCCAGCTCACCATTTGGCCTAGACACCGGGGAGCTGTTTTTT.

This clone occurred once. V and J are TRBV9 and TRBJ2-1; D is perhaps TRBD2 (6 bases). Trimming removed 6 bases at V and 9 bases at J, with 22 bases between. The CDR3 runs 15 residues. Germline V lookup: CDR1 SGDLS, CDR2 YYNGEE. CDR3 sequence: CASTPKGRELGEQFF. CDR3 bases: TGTGCCAGCACCCCCAAGGGACGGGAGTTGGGTGAGCAGTTCTTC.

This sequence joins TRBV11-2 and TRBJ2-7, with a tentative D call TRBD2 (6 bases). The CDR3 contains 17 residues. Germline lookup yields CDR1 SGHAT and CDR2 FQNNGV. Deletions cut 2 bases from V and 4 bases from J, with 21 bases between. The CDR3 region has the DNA TGTGCCAGCAGCTTAACCCTTCGCGGGGAGGCAGGGTACGAGCAGTACGTC. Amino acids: CASSLTLRGEAGYEQYV.

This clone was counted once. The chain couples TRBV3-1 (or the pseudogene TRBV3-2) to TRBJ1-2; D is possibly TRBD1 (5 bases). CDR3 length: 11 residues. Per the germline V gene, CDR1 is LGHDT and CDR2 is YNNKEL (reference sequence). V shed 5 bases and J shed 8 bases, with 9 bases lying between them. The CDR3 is CASSRGGGYTF. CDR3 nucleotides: TGTGCCAGCAGCAGGGGTGGAGGCTACACCTTC.